This TCR beta chain was profiled in a study of blood T cell repertoires in COVID-19. V lost 4 bases, J lost 4 bases, and 8 bases stayed unmatched. Germline V gene sequence: CDR1 SGHAT, CDR2 FQNNGV. CDR3 size: 15 residues. Libraries were prepared by immunoSEQ multiplex PCR; TCRdb keeps only in-frame clonotypes and omits some of them. The data show a few hundred thousand clones, with approximately 86% seen just once and 3.5% to 4% held by the top ten. The study recruited people aged 18 to 89 years across about two dozen US areas. The sequencing sample was made of PBMCs or T cells enriched from blood (not recorded which). This sequence was found in a woman aged 40-49 years with acute COVID-19. The chain employs TRBV11-2 and TRBJ1-2, with 8 bases fitting TRBD1. The CDR3 nucleotides are TGTGCCAGCAGCTCACTCGCGGACAGGGTCTATGGCTACACCTTC. It codes for CASSSLADRVYGYTF.